This entry lists 29 T cell receptor beta chains sequenced from one sample in a study of blood T cell repertoires in COVID-19. Only in-frame clones appear in the TCRdb table, and some are missing; sequencing was by immunoSEQ multiplex PCR. The sample holds 250,000 to 400,000 clones, roughly 90% seen once. Specimen: peripheral blood. The receptors derive from a woman under 40 with COVID-19, enrolled during active disease.

The rearrangement joins TRBV7-2 to TRBJ1-1, with D possibly TRBD1 on 5 matching bases. This CDR3 comprises 16 residues. Per the germline V gene, CDR1 is SGHTA and CDR2 is FQGNSA. V lost 1 base to trimming and J lost 4 bases, with 16 bases between them. The CDR3 reads CASSLVGGGVATEAFF. DNA for the CDR3: TGTGCCAGCAGCTTAGTGGGCGGGGGGGTGGCCACTGAAGCTTTCTTT.

This chain uses TRBV7-9 with TRBJ2-5; 9 positions match TRBD1. Germline V gene lookup returns CDR1 SEHNR and CDR2 FQNEAQ (reference sequence). Trimming removed 7 bases from V and 2 bases from J; junction bases left unmatched: 11. This CDR3 region has 16 residues. The CDR3 loop reads CASNPIPGQGQETQYF. CDR3 sequence (DNA): TGTGCCAGCAACCCAATACCGGGACAGGGTCAAGAGACCCAGTACTTC.

This chain joins TRBV15 and TRBJ1-2; 10 bases line up with TRBD1. The V and J ends lost 2 bases and 2 bases, in that order; junction bases with no gene match: 2. In germline, CDR1 is LNHNV, CDR2 YYDKDF (reference sequence). The CDR3 has 15 amino acids. Here the CDR3 DNA reads TGTGCCACCAGCAGACGACAGGGGGCGAACTATGGCTACACCTTC. It is translated as CATSRRQGANYGYTF.

Remarks on this clone: Other nucleotide sequences in the sample specify the same CDR3. The chain uses TRBV10-3 and TRBJ1-1; D possibly corresponds to TRBD1 (6 bases). Per germline, CDR1 ENHRY and CDR2 SYGVKD. Trimming took 4 bases from V and 0 from J, leaving 9 bases between them. CDR3 size: 14 residues. Written as DNA, the CDR3 is TGTGCCATCAGTGGGCAGGGGCTGAACACTGAAGCTTTCTTT. This sequence encodes CAISGQGLNTEAFF.

The V and J genes are TRBV6-4 and TRBJ1-1; tentatively, D is TRBD1 (6 bases). The CDR3 loop spans 14 amino acids. Germline CDR1 and CDR2: MRHNA and SNTAGT. Deletions cut 3 bases from V and 3 bases from J, with 11 bases between. CDR3 sequence (DNA): TGTGCCAGCAGTGAGGGCAGGGGCGACACTGAAGCTTTCTTT. Its protein is CASSEGRGDTEAFF.

This clone was observed a handful of times. The V and J genes are TRBV3-1 (or the pseudogene TRBV3-2) and TRBJ2-5, with D perhaps TRBD1 (5 bases). CDR3 size: 15 residues. Germline-derived CDR1 and CDR2 are LGHDT and YNNKEL (reference sequence). V dropped 4 bases and J dropped 1 base, with 13 bases sitting between them. The DNA of the CDR3 is TGTGCCAGCAGCCCTCCTGGGGCAATCCAAGAGACCCAGTACTTC. Translation: CASSPPGAIQETQYF.

V usage is TRBV10-3 and J usage is TRBJ1-2; TRBD1 matches at 7 bases. Looked up from germline, CDR1 is ENHRY and CDR2 is SYGVKD. V lost 9 bases, J lost 2 bases, and 3 bases stayed unmatched. The CDR3 extends over 12 amino acids. This chain's CDR3 is CAMETGNYGYTF. The CDR3 nucleotides read TGTGCCATGGAGACAGGGAACTATGGCTACACCTTC.

This clone has a single count. The chain employs TRBV3-1 (or the pseudogene TRBV3-2) and TRBJ2-1; tentatively, D is TRBD1 (6 bases). The germline V and J ends were trimmed by 4 bases and 9 bases, with 22 bases remaining between them. Germline CDR1 LGHDT, CDR2 YNNKEL (reference sequence). The CDR3 contains 16 residues. CDR3 sequence reads: CASSLRQARGQGEQFF. The CDR3 DNA reads TGTGCCAGCAGCCTACGACAGGCCCGGGGTCAGGGTGAGCAGTTCTTC.

This clone has just one count. The V and J genes are TRBV19 and TRBJ2-7, with TRBD2 matching over 9 bases. This CDR3 spans 15 amino acids. Per germline, CDR1 LNHDA and CDR2 SQIVND (reference sequence). The junction had 8 bases not matched to a gene; V was cut back by 7 bases and J by 1 base. CDR3 bases: TGTGCCAGTAAAAGAGCGGGAGGAAATTCCTACGAGCAGTACTTC. As protein: CASKRAGGNSYEQYF.

The chain couples TRBV7-3 to TRBJ1-1; possibly TRBD1 for D (6 bases). The length of the CDR3 is 15 residues. CDR1 is SGHTA and CDR2 is FQGTGA in the germline V gene. V lost 0 bases to trimming and J lost 1 base, with 9 bases between them. The DNA for the CDR3 is TGTGCCAGCAGCTTAACAGGGGGACCGAACACTGAAGCTTTCTTT. Its translation: CASSLTGGPNTEAFF. The variable domain in full, completed from reference TRBV7-3 and TRBJ1-1, reads GAGVSQTPSNKVTEKGKYVELRCDPISGHTALYWYRQSLGQGPEFLIYFQGTGAADDSGLPNDRFFAVRPEGSVSTLKIQRTERGDSAVYLCASSLTGGPNTEAFFGQGTRLTVV.

The CDR3 is CASSLPGQGAREKLFF. The CDR3 bases are TGTGCCAGTAGTCTCCCGGGACAGGGGGCGCGTGAAAAACTGTTTTTT. The gene calls are TRBV19 and TRBJ1-4; 12 nucleotides agree with TRBD1. The V gene end was trimmed by 5 bases and the J gene end by 7 bases; junction bases not matched to a gene: 8. Looked up from germline, CDR1 is LNHDA and CDR2 is SQIVND (reference sequence). The length of the CDR3 is 16 residues.

V and J are TRBV5-1 and TRBJ1-6; 10 bases map to TRBD1. Germline CDR1 SGHRS, CDR2 YFSETQ. The CDR3 extends over 17 amino acids. After removal of 1 base from V and 7 bases from J, the junction contained 8 bases not matched to a gene. CDR3 amino acids: CASSLFTPGQGNSPLHF. CDR3 DNA: TGCGCCAGCAGCTTGTTCACCCCGGGACAGGGGAATTCACCCCTCCACTTT.

The chain uses TRBV10-3 and TRBJ1-1; 9 bases match TRBD1. CDR1 is ENHRY and CDR2 is SYGVKD in the germline V gene. With 7 bases clipped from V and 3 bases from J, the junction kept 3 bases outside the gene matches. CDR3 size: 13 residues. The CDR3 coding sequence is TGTGCCATCATGCGGACAGGGGACACTGAAGCTTTCTTT. It yields the protein CAIMRTGDTEAFF.

The V gene is TRBV30, the J gene TRBJ2-2; 10 bases are a match to TRBD1. This CDR3 has 14 amino acids. V lost 3 bases and J lost 6; bases outside the gene matches: 4. Germline V CDR1 and CDR2: GTSNPN, SVGIG (reference sequence). The CDR3 reads CAWRDRGSAGELFF. The CDR3 coding sequence is TGTGCCTGGAGGGACAGGGGGTCGGCCGGGGAGCTGTTTTTT.

The chain links TRBV14 to TRBJ2-6, with 8 bases identical to TRBD1. CDR3 length: 21 amino acids. The V segment lost 2 bases and the J segment 0 bases; nucleotides outside the gene matches: 15. Germline CDR1 SGHDN, CDR2 FVKESK. The CDR3 here is CASSQPRRGTGLTSGANVLTF. The DNA for the CDR3 is TGTGCCAGCAGCCAACCTAGGAGGGGGACAGGTCTCACCTCTGGGGCCAACGTCCTGACTTTC.

This chain connects TRBV7-2 to TRBJ2-1; TRBD1 agrees at 9 bases. The CDR3 covers 15 residues. Germline CDR1 and CDR2: SGHTA and FQGNSA. Losses at the gene ends were 4 bases for V and 3 bases for J; bases not matched to a gene: 4. The CDR3 region has the DNA TGTGCCAGCAGCTCCCGGGACAGGGTCTACAATGAGCAGTTCTTC. Translation: CASSSRDRVYNEQFF.

This sequence joins TRBV5-1 and TRBJ1-1; D is ambiguous. This CDR3 is built from 14 residues. Germline-derived CDR1 and CDR2 are SGHRS and YFSETQ. Between the trimmed V and J ends, which lost 4 bases and 1 base, there was a span of 11 bases. Here the CDR3 DNA reads TGCGCCAGCAGCCCCGTGGGCTCGAACACTGAAGCTTTCTTT. Protein product: CASSPVGSNTEAFF.

V and J are TRBV15 and TRBJ2-5; possibly TRBD1 for D (5 bases). CDR1 LNHNV and CDR2 YYDKDF come from the germline V gene (reference sequence). CDR3 size: 15 residues. Trimming removed 6 bases at V and 5 bases at J, with 19 bases between. This CDR3 is CATSPLSGNFETQYF. In DNA form, the CDR3 reads TGTGCCACCAGTCCACTTTCAGGGAATTTCGAGACCCAGTACTTC.

The chain couples TRBV28 to TRBJ1-1, with D possibly matching TRBD1 (5 bases). Germline lookup yields CDR1 MDHEN and CDR2 SYDVKM. V was clipped by 4 bases and J by 0 bases, with 18 bases between them. The CDR3 is 17 residues long. The CDR3 nucleotides read TGTGCCAGCAGTTCCCGTCGAGGAGGGGTAGTGAACACTGAAGCTTTCTTT. Encoded protein: CASSSRRGGVVNTEAFF. Filled out from reference TRBV28 and TRBJ1-1, the complete variable domain reads DVKVTQSSRYLVKRTGEKVFLECVQDMDHENMFWYRQDPGLGLRLIYFSYDVKMKEKGDIPEGYSVSREKKERFSLILESASTNQTSMYLCASSSRRGGVVNTEAFFGQGTRLTVV.

The rearrangement links TRBV30 to TRBJ1-5; no clear D gene. From germline, CDR1 is GTSNPN and CDR2 SVGIG (reference sequence). Between the trimmed V and J ends, which lost 1 base and 5 bases, there was a span of 9 bases. The CDR3 sequence is 13 residues long. The CDR3 region has the DNA TGTGCCTGGAGTGCCCAGGACTATCAGCCCCAGCATTTT. The encoded protein is CAWSAQDYQPQHF.

This clone showed up just once. The V gene is TRBV30, the J gene TRBJ2-1; TRBD2 matches at 12 bases. The V and J ends lost 8 bases and 4 bases, in that order; junction bases with no gene match: 6. In germline, CDR1 is GTSNPN, CDR2 SVGIG (reference sequence). The CDR3 spans 14 residues. The CDR3 DNA sequence: TGTGCCCGGGAGGGACTAGCGGGTTACAATGAGCAGTTCTTC. Its translation: CAREGLAGYNEQFF.

This chain connects TRBV11-2 to TRBJ2-5; the D is unclear. The germline V gene has CDR1 SGHAT and CDR2 FQNNGV. The V end was cut by 5 bases, the J end by 5 bases, with 6 bases between. The CDR3 runs to 11 residues. CDR3 DNA sequence: TGTGCCAGCAGCCGCCGGGAGACCCAGTACTTC. Protein sequence: CASSRRETQYF.

The rearrangement links TRBV28 to TRBJ2-7; TRBD1 agrees at 8 bases. CDR3 size: 15 residues. Germline values: CDR1 MDHEN, CDR2 SYDVKM. After removal of 1 base from V and 5 bases from J, the junction contained 7 bases not matched to a gene. The CDR3 spells CASSLFHRGSDEQYF. In DNA form, the CDR3 reads TGTGCCAGCAGTTTATTTCACAGGGGGTCAGACGAGCAGTACTTC.

CDR3 residues: CASSPQQGTGELFF. The CDR3 DNA reads as TGTGCCAGCAGCCCTCAACAGGGGACCGGGGAGCTGTTTTTT. This chain connects TRBV9 to TRBJ2-2, with 7 bases fitting TRBD1. CDR3 length: 14 amino acids. V dropped 4 bases and J dropped 5; count of bases not matched to a gene: 5. Germline CDR1 SGDLS, CDR2 YYNGEE.

The chain uses TRBV19 and TRBJ2-1; 7 bases are a match to TRBD1. V was pared by 4 bases and J by 2 bases, with 5 bases of the junction left unmatched. In germline, CDR1 is LNHDA, CDR2 SQIVND (reference sequence). CDR3 length equals 15 residues. The CDR3 spells CASSTGTVAYNEQFF. The CDR3 DNA is TGTGCCAGTAGTACCGGGACAGTTGCCTACAATGAGCAGTTCTTC.

The sample holds a few counts of this clone. V gene TRBV19 combines with J gene TRBJ1-2; 7 nucleotides line up with TRBD1. This CDR3 contains 13 residues. V was clipped by 5 bases and J by 6 bases; unmatched bases: 6. CDR1 is LNHDA and CDR2 is SQIVND in the germline V gene (reference sequence). CDR3 amino acids: CASSRQGVDGYTF. The CDR3 DNA follows: TGTGCCAGTAGTCGACAGGGAGTTGATGGCTACACCTTC. The complete variable domain, with remaining parts taken from reference TRBV19 and TRBJ1-2, reads DGGITQSPKYLFRKEGQNVTLSCEQNLNHDAMYWYRQDPGQGLRLIYYSQIVNDFQKGDIAEGYSVSREKKESFPLTVTSAQKNPTAFYLCASSRQGVDGYTFGSGTRLTVV.

The V gene is TRBV2, the J gene TRBJ1-5; D gene unclear. Germline lookup yields CDR1 SNHLY and CDR2 FYNNEI. The CDR3 sequence is 15 residues long. The germline V and J ends were trimmed by 7 bases and 5 bases, with 18 bases remaining between them. This CDR3 is CASNVGPPGHQPQHF. For the CDR3, the DNA is TGTGCCAGCAATGTGGGCCCCCCTGGGCATCAGCCCCAGCATTTT.

The chain recombines TRBV9 with TRBJ2-2, with D perhaps TRBD2 (6 bases). There are 16 residues in the CDR3. V was cut by 2 bases and J by 0 bases, with 11 bases left in between. The germline gives CDR1 SGDLS, CDR2 YYNGEE. CDR3 in DNA: TGTGCCAGCAGCGTGCGGGGAGGTGCGAACACCGGGGAGCTGTTTTTT. The encoded protein is CASSVRGGANTGELFF. Combining the CDR3 with reference TRBV9 and TRBJ2-2 gives the whole variable domain DSGVTQTPKHLITATGQRVTLRCSPRSGDLSVYWYQQSLDQGLQFLIQYYNGEERAKGNILERFSAQQFPDLHSELNLSSLELGDSALYFCASSVRGGANTGELFFGEGSRLTVL.

This clone was seen only once. The rearrangement uses TRBV5-4 and TRBJ1-5; maybe TRBD1 (6 bases). This CDR3 comprises 20 residues. Trimming took off 1 base at V and 0 bases at J, with 23 bases between the two ends. The germline CDR1 and CDR2 sequences are SGHNT and YYREEE (reference sequence). This CDR3 reads CASSLPDFGPRGYSNQPQHF. In nucleotides, the CDR3 is TGTGCCAGCAGCTTGCCCGATTTTGGCCCGAGGGGGTATAGCAATCAGCCCCAGCATTTT.